A single sample is the source of the 10 T cell receptor beta chains below, sequenced in a study of T cells in localized non-small cell lung cancer. Method: immunoSEQ multiplex PCR; TCRdb's copy keeps in-frame clones and lacks some. The sample has about 6,700 clones, around 42% seen once; the top ten hold approximately 8.1%. The sample consisted of lung tumor tissue, taken before any cancer treatment. The receptor source for this set is a man aged 40 to 70 with stage III lung adenocarcinoma.

This clone has just a few counts. The chain carries TRBV5-1 and TRBJ2-3, with 11 bases aligning to TRBD2. The V segment lost 5 bases and the J segment 4 bases; nucleotides outside the gene matches: 18. The CDR3 has 19 residues. Per the germline V gene, CDR1 is SGHRS and CDR2 is YFSETQ. The CDR3 here is CASRWGGTSGNPGADTQYF. The DNA for the CDR3 is TGCGCCAGCAGGTGGGGAGGGACTAGCGGCAACCCAGGGGCAGATACGCAGTATTTT.

This clone was detected only a few times. Here the CDR3 reads CASSPTGGDNEKLFF. Written as DNA, the CDR3 is TGTGCCAGCAGTCCGACAGGGGGGGATAATGAAAAACTGTTTTTT. The chain links TRBV9 to TRBJ1-4, with 9 bases aligning to TRBD1. Germline V lookup: CDR1 SGDLS, CDR2 YYNGEE. The CDR3 runs to 15 residues. Trimming at V came to 5 bases and at J to 4 bases, leaving 6 bases not matched to a gene.

V is TRBV5-1 and J is TRBJ1-4; TRBD1 aligns across 7 bases. The germline CDR1 and CDR2 sequences are SGHRS and YFSETQ. CDR3 length equals 16 residues. V lost 0 bases to trimming and J lost 6 bases; unmatched junction nucleotides: 8. CDR3: CASSLEARGGHEKLFF. CDR3 nucleotide sequence: TGCGCCAGCAGCTTGGAAGCCAGGGGGGGACATGAAAAACTGTTTTTT.

This clone came up a few times. The rearrangement uses TRBV4-1 and TRBJ2-1; no definite D call. V lost 4 bases and J 8 bases, leaving 12 bases between the germline ends. Germline CDR1 and CDR2: MGHRA and YSYEKL. The length of the CDR3 is 13 residues. In nucleotides, the CDR3 is TGCGCCAGCAGCCCTGCCCGTTGGGATGAGCAGTTCTTC. Encoded protein: CASSPARWDEQFF.

This clone has just a few counts. In DNA form, the CDR3 reads TGTGCCAGCCTAACAGGGGATGGGACCCAGTACTTC. It yields the protein CASLTGDGTQYF. J is TRBJ2-5 and V is TRBV19, with 7 bases that match TRBD1. Looked up from germline, CDR1 is LNHDA and CDR2 is SQIVND (reference sequence). This CDR3 is 12 amino acids long. Trimming removed 9 bases from V and 7 bases from J; junction bases left unmatched: 8. The full variable domain, rest sourced from reference TRBV19 and TRBJ2-5, is DGGITQSPKYLFRKEGQNVTLSCEQNLNHDAMYWYRQDPGQGLRLIYYSQIVNDFQKGDIAEGYSVSREKKESFPLTVTSAQKNPTAFYLCASLTGDGTQYFGPGTRLLVL.

A few counts support this clone. Read data end 1 residue before the CDR3 end; the end is taken from the germline J gene. The chain has TRBV6-1 and TRBJ1-5; possible D gene TRBD1, 5 bases. Germline assignment: CDR1 MNHNS and CDR2 SASEGT. This CDR3 has 15 amino acids. V lost 1 base to trimming and J lost 0 bases, with 7 bases between them. This CDR3 reads CASSEGGTSNQPQHF. The sequenced CDR3 bases are TGTGCCAGCAGTGAAGGGGGGACTAGCAATCAGCCCCAGCAT.

This chain joins TRBV29-1 and TRBJ1-5; D gene ambiguous. The CDR3 consists of 12 residues. The germline gives CDR1 SQVTM, CDR2 ANQGSEA. V was cut by 4 bases and J by 1 base, with 5 bases left in between. The CDR3 loop is CSVADSNQPQHF. As DNA, the CDR3 is TGCAGCGTTGCAGACAGCAATCAGCCCCAGCATTTT.

This clone is medium-sized within its sample. The chain recombines TRBV9 with TRBJ1-2, with a tentative D call TRBD1 (6 bases). CDR1 is SGDLS and CDR2 is YYNGEE in the germline V gene. The CDR3 covers 14 residues. Trimming removed 6 bases from V and 7 bases from J, with 19 bases in between. CDR3 nucleotide sequence: TGTGCCAGCACCTCTATAGGGGGTATTAGTGGCTACACCTTC. Its translation: CASTSIGGISGYTF.

This clone was seen a few times. The chain carries TRBV6-8 and TRBJ1-6; 8 nucleotides align to TRBD1. V trimming: 6 bases; J trimming: 6 bases; junction bases outside the gene matches: 4. The germline V gene encodes CDR1 MNHGY and CDR2 SAAAGT. The CDR3 has 14 residues. This CDR3 reads CASREGQANSPLHF. For the CDR3, the DNA is TGTGCCAGCAGGGAGGGACAGGCTAATTCACCCCTCCACTTT.

The V gene is TRBV29-1, the J gene TRBJ1-2, with TRBD1 as a possible D gene (6 bases). This CDR3 contains 14 residues. Germline CDR1 SQVTM, CDR2 ANQGSEA. Trimming left V 6 bases short and J 6 bases short, with 20 bases between. Here the CDR3 reads CSVLPDWGANGYTF. The CDR3 coding sequence is TGCAGCGTCCTTCCTGATTGGGGGGCGAATGGCTACACCTTC.